This entry is about one T cell receptor beta chain. The sample is drawn from a study of blood T cell repertoires in COVID-19. The CDR3 totals 15 residues. Germline CDR1 is SEHNR and CDR2 is FQNEAQ (reference sequence). Trimming cost V 5 bases and J 2 bases; bases outside gene matches: 4. Per the original data handling: Amplification of reference gene primers provided the estimated nucleated cell counts. Assay used: immunoSEQ multiplex PCR; TCRdb lists only in-frame clones, some missing. V, J and clone size derive from that table, while D and trimming were established from the DNA sequence. This table has 40,000 to 50,000 clones, roughly 85% appearing once.

The material sequenced was peripheral blood. This sequence was found in a human donor in a cohort sampled during active COVID-19. The donor label of this sample is uncertain. The chain carries TRBV7-9 and TRBJ2-7; 12 bases align to TRBD2. The CDR3 reads CASSRTSGAPYEQYF. The CDR3 DNA follows: TGTGCCAGCAGCCGGACTAGCGGGGCACCCTACGAGCAGTACTTC.